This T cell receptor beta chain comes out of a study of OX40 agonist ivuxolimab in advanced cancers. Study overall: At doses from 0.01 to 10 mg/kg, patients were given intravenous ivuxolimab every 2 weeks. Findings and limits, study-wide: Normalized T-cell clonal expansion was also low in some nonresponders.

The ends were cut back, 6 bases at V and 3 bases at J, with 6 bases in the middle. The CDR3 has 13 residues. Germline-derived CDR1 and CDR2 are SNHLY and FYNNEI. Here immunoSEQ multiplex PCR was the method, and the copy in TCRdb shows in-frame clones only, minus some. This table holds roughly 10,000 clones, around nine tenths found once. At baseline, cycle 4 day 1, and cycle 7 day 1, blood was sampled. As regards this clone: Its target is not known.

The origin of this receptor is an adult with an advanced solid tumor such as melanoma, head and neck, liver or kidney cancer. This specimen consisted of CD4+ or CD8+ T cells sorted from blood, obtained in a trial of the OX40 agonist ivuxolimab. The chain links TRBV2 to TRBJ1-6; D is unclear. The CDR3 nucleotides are TGTGCCAGCAGCGGGAGCTATAATTCACCCCTCCACTTT. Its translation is CASSGSYNSPLHF.